This paragraph reports one TCR beta chain. The data stem from a study of blood T cell repertoires in COVID-19. Study-level background: The study drew acute and convalescent COVID-19 samples from the United States, Italy and Spain. T cells, B-cell-depleted T cells, or PBMCs provided the cDNA or gDNA that served as material.

The method was immunoSEQ multiplex PCR; TCRdb's version includes in-frame clones alone and lacks a portion of them. The data show around 390,000 clones, with around nine tenths seen just once and about 9.4% held by the top ten. The study assigned cohorts using participant-reported clinical history. Before being deemed recovered, Cohort 3 donors had two negative PCRs, clearance, or symptom resolution. Germline trimming cut 4 bases from V and 2 bases from J; bases unmatched to any gene: 10. Germline CDR1 and CDR2: SNHLY and FYNNEI. CDR3 length: 17 residues. The specimen sequenced was PBMCs or T cells enriched from blood (not recorded which). This clonotype originated in a woman between 45 and 65 years old who had recovered from COVID-19. The J gene is TRBJ2-5, the V gene TRBV2; 10 bases are a match to TRBD2. CDR3 sequence: CASSGSASGGLQETQYF. The CDR3 DNA follows: TGTGCCAGCAGTGGTTCTGCTAGCGGGGGATTACAAGAGACCCAGTACTTC.